This T cell receptor (beta chain) was identified during a study of CD8 T cells in ankylosing spondylitis. TCRdb ran MiXCR on the 5' RACE reads and lists one entry per CDR3 protein. The table shows around 330,000 distinct CDR3 sequences, with roughly 11% occurring only once. The CDR3 is 14 residues long. CDR1 is KGHSH and CDR2 is LQKENI in the germline V gene. This clonotype has ten or more counts. A read error may produce the germline difference seen at one junction end. The material sequenced was blood, either unsorted or a sorted T cell fraction (not recorded which). The TCR comes from a female donor with ankylosing spondylitis or in good health (not recorded which). The J gene is TRBJ1-5, the V gene TRBV18, with 9 bases lining up with TRBD1. CDR3 amino acids: CASSPGQGGQPQHF. The CDR3, as DNA: TGCGCCAGCAGCCCGGGACAGGGCGGTCAGCCCCAGCATTTT.